The rows below give T cell receptor beta chains drawn from one sample of a study of shared clonotypes between healthy human individuals. Data came from immunoSEQ multiplex PCR; TCRdb stores just in-frame clones and leaves some out. The sample records 2,100,000 or so clones, nearly 97% being singletons. Material: naive CD4+ T cells sorted from blood. The source is a man aged 18 to 30 in good health. CDR3s include the opening cysteine and the closing phenylalanine or tryptophan. A D gene is named only where the DNA matches it firmly. Size values are once, few and many counts, or a class for expanded clones, and some rows have none.

clone_size,j_call,d_call,v_call,cdr3_nt,cdr3_aa
.,TRBJ2-1,.,TRBV7-6,TGTGCCAGCAGCTTAGTAGAGGGCCCCTACAATGAGCAGTTCTTC,CASSLVEGPYNEQFF
.,TRBJ2-3,.,TRBV7-3,TGTGCCAGCAGCTTAGCTAGCACAGATACGCAGTATTTT,CASSLASTDTQYF
.,TRBJ2-7,.,TRBV30,TGTGCCTGGAGTTCAGTGGCCTACGAGCAGTACTTC,CAWSSVAYEQYF
.,TRBJ2-7,TRBD2,TRBV18,TGTGCCAGCTCACCACCATTGGCGGGAGATCGGGAGCAGTACTTC,CASSPPLAGDREQYF
.,TRBJ1-2,TRBD1,TRBV5-4,TGTGCCAGCAGCCATGTGGACAGGGGAGGAAGCTATGGCTACACCTTC,CASSHVDRGGSYGYTF
.,TRBJ1-4,.,TRBV10-3,TGTGCCATCAGTGATTTGGGTGGTAATGAAAAACTGTTTTTT,CAISDLGGNEKLFF
once,TRBJ2-7,TRBD1,TRBV18,TGTGCCAGCTCACCACGGGACAGGGTCGAGCAGTACTTC,CASSPRDRVEQYF
.,TRBJ1-2,.,TRBV10-1,TGCGCCAGCAGTGATTTTGACCTGAACCTCTCCTTC,CASSDFDLNLSF
.,TRBJ2-2,.,TRBV18,TGTGCCAGCTCACCCCCGAACACCGGGGAGCTGTTTTTT,CASSPPNTGELFF
.,TRBJ1-2,TRBD1,TRBV5-6,TGTGCCAGCAGCTTGAAGCCGGGCAGGGGGCGCACCTTGAGCTATGGCTACACCTTC,CASSLKPGRGRTLSYGYTF
.,TRBJ2-5,.,TRBV30,TGTGCCTGGAGCGCCACGCGAGAGACCCAGTACTTC,CAWSATRETQYF
.,TRBJ1-6,.,TRBV7-2,TGTGCCAGCAGCTTAATCTGGGGCTATAATTCACCCCTCCACTTT,CASSLIWGYNSPLHF
.,TRBJ1-1,.,TRBV5-1,TGCGCCAGCAGCTTGGGGGGTGGCGTGAACACTGAAGCTTTCTTT,CASSLGGGVNTEAFF
.,TRBJ1-4,.,TRBV30,TGTGCCTGGGGACCCTTTACAGGCGGAAAACTGTTTTTT,CAWGPFTGGKLFF
.,TRBJ1-5,.,TRBV7-8,TGTGCCAGCAGCTTAGTCGGTCAGGCAGGCCAGCCCCAGCATTTT,CASSLVGQAGQPQHF
.,TRBJ1-2,.,TRBV5-1,TGCGCCAGCAGCCACCCCCGGGGAGGCGACTATGGCTACACCTTC,CASSHPRGGDYGYTF
.,TRBJ2-3,.,TRBV2,TGTGCCAGCGGACTACAGGGGACCCCCACAGATACGCAGTATTTT,CASGLQGTPTDTQYF
.,TRBJ2-7,TRBD1,TRBV19,TGTGCCAGTAGTGCTAAGACAGGGGTGGAGCAGTACTTC,CASSAKTGVEQYF
once,TRBJ1-4,.,TRBV5-5,TGTGCCAGCAGCTTGGAGAGGTCCTTCCCCGGACGTAATGAAAAACTGTTTTTT,CASSLERSFPGRNEKLFF
.,TRBJ2-3,.,TRBV7-3,TGTGCCAGCAGCTTAACAGCGAGTAGCACAGATACGCAGTATTTT,CASSLTASSTDTQYF
.,TRBJ1-1,.,TRBV5-6,TGTGCCAGCAGCTTCCGAACCACCGGGGGGTCAATGAACACTGAAGCTTTCTTT,CASSFRTTGGSMNTEAFF
.,TRBJ1-2,.,TRBV7-2,TGTGCCAGCAGCTACACGGGGAACTATGGCTACACCTTC,CASSYTGNYGYTF
.,TRBJ2-3,.,TRBV6-5,TGTGCCAGCAGACGGGGGAGCACAGATACGCAGTATTTT,CASRRGSTDTQYF
.,TRBJ2-3,.,TRBV28,TGTGCCAGCGTAAGGGACACAACAGATACGCAGTATTTT,CASVRDTTDTQYF
.,TRBJ2-5,.,TRBV30,TGTGCCTGGAGTGCCAGCCTAGGCGGGAAAGAGACCCAGTACTTC,CAWSASLGGKETQYF
few,TRBJ2-1,.,TRBV2,TGTGCCAGCAGGGTCACACCGAGGGATGAGCAGTTCTTC,CASRVTPRDEQFF
.,TRBJ2-5,TRBD2,TRBV2,TGTGCCAGCAGGTATCCTAGCGGGAGTTTCGAGACCCAGTACTTC,CASRYPSGSFETQYF
.,TRBJ2-3,.,TRBV9,TGTGCCAGCAGCGCCTGGGACGGAGGCCGCACAGATACGCAGTATTTT,CASSAWDGGRTDTQYF
.,TRBJ2-1,TRBD2,TRBV6-5,TGTGCCAGCAGTTACTGGACTAGCGGTAATGAGCAGTTCTTC,CASSYWTSGNEQFF
once,TRBJ1-6,.,TRBV19,TGTGCCACCCGGAACGTGGGGGAAAAATATAATTCACCCCTCCACTTT,CATRNVGEKYNSPLHF
.,TRBJ2-1,TRBD2,TRBV15,TGTGCCACCAGCAGAGTCGTGACTAGCGGGGACAATGAGCAGTTCTTC,CATSRVVTSGDNEQFF
.,TRBJ1-2,.,TRBV11-1,TGTGCCAGCAGCCGCGGGACAACTCTCTATGGCTACACCTTC,CASSRGTTLYGYTF
.,TRBJ1-5,.,TRBV4-1,TGCGCCAGCAGCCAGGAACTACAGGGAAGGAATCAGCCCCAGCATTTT,CASSQELQGRNQPQHF
.,TRBJ2-7,.,TRBV27,TGTGCCAGCAGTTTATTTAACAGTCCCTTCGAGCAGTACTTC,CASSLFNSPFEQYF
.,TRBJ2-3,TRBD2,TRBV11-2,TGTGCCAGCAGCTTCATCAGCGGGAGTGGGACAGATACGCAGTATTTT,CASSFISGSGTDTQYF
once,TRBJ2-7,.,TRBV6-6,TGTGCCAGCAGTTACTCCCGCTACTCCTACGAGCAGTACTTC,CASSYSRYSYEQYF
once,TRBJ1-1,TRBD1,TRBV9,TGTGCCAGCAGCGCTCGGGACAGGGGTAGGACTGAAGCTTTCTTT,CASSARDRGRTEAFF
.,TRBJ1-6,TRBD1,TRBV11-2,TGTGCCAGCAGGACAGGGATTAGGACACCCCTCCACTTT,CASRTGIRTPLHF
.,TRBJ1-2,.,TRBV4-1,TGCGCCAGCAGCCTATTACCCGGGCCGATCCGTGGCTACACCTTC,CASSLLPGPIRGYTF
once,TRBJ1-4,.,TRBV27,TGTGCCAGCAGTTTACAGGGGTTTCGGACTAATGAAAAACTGTTTTTT,CASSLQGFRTNEKLFF
.,TRBJ2-3,TRBD2,TRBV18,TGTGCCAGCTCACCTCTAGCGGTTCTCACAGATACGCAGTATTTT,CASSPLAVLTDTQYF
.,TRBJ1-5,TRBD1,TRBV28,TGTGCCAGCAGATCCGACAGGGCCAATCAGCCCCAGCATTTT,CASRSDRANQPQHF
.,TRBJ2-3,.,TRBV11-2,TGTGCCAGCAGCAAAACGGGGCTTGGGGATACGCAGTATTTT,CASSKTGLGDTQYF
.,TRBJ2-5,TRBD2,TRBV5-1,TGCGCCAGCACTAGCGGGGCACAAGAGACCCAGTACTTC,CASTSGAQETQYF
once,TRBJ2-1,TRBD1,TRBV5-1,TGCGCCAGCAGCCACGGACAGGGACGATACAATGAGCAGTTCTTC,CASSHGQGRYNEQFF
.,TRBJ1-4,.,TRBV6-5,TGTGCCAGCAGTTACTCGATAGGGTTTCAAGAAAAACTGTTTTTT,CASSYSIGFQEKLFF
.,TRBJ2-2,.,TRBV10-3,TGTGCCATCAGCCCAGGGTCCGGGGAGCTGTTTTTT,CAISPGSGELFF
.,TRBJ1-1,.,TRBV11-3,TGTGCCAGCAGCAGTTGGTCAGGTGAAGCTTTCTTT,CASSSWSGEAFF
.,TRBJ2-1,.,TRBV5-1,TGCGCCAGCAGCCACATAAGCTCCTACAATGAGCAGTTCTTC,CASSHISSYNEQFF
.,TRBJ1-5,.,TRBV27,TGTGCCAGCAGTTTATTTGGGGTCGGGCGCAATCAGCCCCAGCATTTT,CASSLFGVGRNQPQHF
.,TRBJ1-2,.,TRBV6-6,TGTGCCAGCAGAGGGTGGCTAGCGGGGACGTATGGCTACACCTTC,CASRGWLAGTYGYTF
.,TRBJ2-7,TRBD1,TRBV29-1,TGCAGCGCGACAGGGGGGATCTACGAGCAGTACTTC,CSATGGIYEQYF
.,TRBJ2-3,.,TRBV20-1,TGCAGTGCTAGTCCGACAGATACGCAGTATTTT,CSASPTDTQYF
.,TRBJ1-2,TRBD1,TRBV18,TGTGCCAGCTCACAACTCCGGGACAGGGTCACTATAGGTGGCTACACCTTC,CASSQLRDRVTIGGYTF
.,TRBJ1-2,TRBD1,TRBV10-3,TGTGCCATCAGTCCCTCAGGGACAGCCTATGGCTACACCTTC,CAISPSGTAYGYTF
.,TRBJ1-6,.,TRBV7-9,TGTGCCAGCAGCTTAGCGGCAGGGTGGCCCAATTCACCCCTCCACTTT,CASSLAAGWPNSPLHF
.,TRBJ2-2,TRBD1,TRBV6-6,TGTGCCAGCATTGGACAGGGGTTGGGGGAGCTGTTTTTT,CASIGQGLGELFF
.,TRBJ2-7,TRBD1,TRBV28,TGTGCCAGCAGAAAGGGACAGGGATTATCCTACGAGCAGTACTTC,CASRKGQGLSYEQYF